The T cell receptor beta chain described here comes from a study of blood T cell repertoires in COVID-19. This clone came up once. Authors' data handling: How many nucleated cells were present was estimated from reference gene primer amplification. Libraries were prepared by immunoSEQ multiplex PCR; TCRdb keeps only in-frame clonotypes and omits some of them. From that table come the V and J calls and clone size; the DNA was used to work out D and trimming. The repertoire includes under 350,000 clones, nearly 90% of them detected once, and about 2% sits in the top ten. The sequencing input was peripheral blood. The TCR was taken from a woman in her 30s with COVID-19, enrolled during active disease.

CDR3 in amino acids: CASSYSTPSGQFF. In DNA, the CDR3 is TGTGCCAGCAGTTACTCGACGCCCTCGGGGCAGTTCTTC. The V gene is TRBV6-2 or TRBV6-3, the J gene TRBJ2-1; D unresolved. Trimming cost V 0 bases and J 12 bases, with 12 bases left between them. The germline gives CDR1 MNHEY, CDR2 SVGEGT. CDR3 length: 13 residues.